The subject of this entry is one T cell receptor (beta chain). Its antigen is not identified. Other nucleotide sequences from this sample produce the same CDR3. The CDR3 is 15 amino acids. Germline V CDR1 and CDR2: SGHDN, FVKESK. The ends were cut back, 0 bases at V and 0 bases at J, with 8 bases in the middle. The record originates from a study of chemoradiotherapy in HPV16-positive cancers. Overall study: Functional T-cell assays on two HPV16-positive patients' cells defined candidate HPV-specific clones and common TCR motifs.

Profiling relied on immunoSEQ multiplex PCR, and the TCRdb table lists in-frame clones only, not all of them. The table records under 3,500 clones, about four fifths of them present only once. Broader study findings: For HPV16-positive patients, expanding HPV-responsive T cells associated with longer recurrence-free survival. Candidate HPV-specific clones and E7-related TCR motifs grew in tumor during treatment.

The specimen comprised tumor tissue, sampled from a patient who underwent chemoradiotherapy. This chain connects TRBV14 to TRBJ2-5; D uncertain. The TCR originated in a human donor with HPV-associated anogenital cancer. CDR3 residues: CASSQDLGYQETQYF. CDR3 bases: TGTGCCAGCAGCCAAGATCTGGGGTACCAAGAGACCCAGTACTTC.